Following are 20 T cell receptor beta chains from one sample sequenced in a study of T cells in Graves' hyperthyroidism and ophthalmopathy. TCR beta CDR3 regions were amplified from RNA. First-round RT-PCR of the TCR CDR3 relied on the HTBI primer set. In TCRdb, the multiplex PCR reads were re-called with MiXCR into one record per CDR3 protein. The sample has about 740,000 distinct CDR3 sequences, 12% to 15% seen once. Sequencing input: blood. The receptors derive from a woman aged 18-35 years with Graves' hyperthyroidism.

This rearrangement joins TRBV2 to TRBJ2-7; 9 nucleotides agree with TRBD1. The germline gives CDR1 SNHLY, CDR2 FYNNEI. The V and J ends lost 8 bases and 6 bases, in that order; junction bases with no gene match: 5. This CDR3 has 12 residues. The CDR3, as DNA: TGTGCCAGCGGGGACAGGGCCGCCGAGCAGTACTTC. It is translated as CASGDRAAEQYF. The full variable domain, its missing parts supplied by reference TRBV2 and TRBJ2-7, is EPEVTQTPSHQVTQMGQEVILRCVPISNHLYFYWYRQILGQKVEFLVSFYNNEISEKSEIFDDQFSVERPDGSNFTLKIRSTKLEDSAMYFCASGDRAAEQYFGPGTRLTVT.

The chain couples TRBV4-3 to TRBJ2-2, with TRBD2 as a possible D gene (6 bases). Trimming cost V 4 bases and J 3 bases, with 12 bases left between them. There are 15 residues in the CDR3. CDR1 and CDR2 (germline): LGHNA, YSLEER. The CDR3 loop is CASSRRLGDTGELFF. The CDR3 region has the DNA TGCGCCAGCAGCCGAAGACTAGGAGACACCGGGGAGCTGTTTTTT.

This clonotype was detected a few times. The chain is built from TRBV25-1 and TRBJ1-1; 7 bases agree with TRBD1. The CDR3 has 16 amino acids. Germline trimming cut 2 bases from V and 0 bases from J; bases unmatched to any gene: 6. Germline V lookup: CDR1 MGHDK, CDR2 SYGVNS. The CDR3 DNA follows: TGTGCCAGCAGTGAAGGCTCAGGGGGGGTGAACACTGAAGCTTTCTTT. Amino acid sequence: CASSEGSGGVNTEAFF.

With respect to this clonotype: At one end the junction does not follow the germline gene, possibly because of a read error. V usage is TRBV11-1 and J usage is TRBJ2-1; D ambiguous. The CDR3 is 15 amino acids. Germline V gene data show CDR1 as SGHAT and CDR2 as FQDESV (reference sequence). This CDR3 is CASSPTNGFYNEQSF. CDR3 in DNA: TGTGCCAGCAGCCCCACCAATGGCTTCTACAATGAGCAGTCCTTC.

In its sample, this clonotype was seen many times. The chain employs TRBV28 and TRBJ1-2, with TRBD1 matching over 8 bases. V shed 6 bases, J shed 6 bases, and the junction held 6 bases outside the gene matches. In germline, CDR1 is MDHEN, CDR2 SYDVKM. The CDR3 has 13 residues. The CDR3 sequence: CASSRQGRDGYTF. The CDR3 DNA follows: TGTGCCAGCAGCCGACAGGGGAGGGATGGCTACACCTTC.

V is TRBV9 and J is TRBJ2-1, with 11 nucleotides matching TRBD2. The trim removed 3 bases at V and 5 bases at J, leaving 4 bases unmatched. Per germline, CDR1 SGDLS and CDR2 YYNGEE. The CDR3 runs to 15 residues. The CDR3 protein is CASSGSGRGHNEQFF. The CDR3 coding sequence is TGTGCCAGCAGCGGTAGCGGGAGGGGCCACAATGAGCAGTTCTTC.

The CDR3 DNA sequence: TGCGCCAGCAGTGAGGGCACAGGGAAACTGTTTTTT. Translating gives CASSEGTGKLFF. The chain uses TRBV10-2 and TRBJ1-4, with D possibly matching TRBD1 (6 bases). Germline V gives CDR1 WSHSY, CDR2 SAAADI. The CDR3 has 12 residues. The germline V and J ends were trimmed by 2 bases and 11 bases, with 9 bases remaining between them.

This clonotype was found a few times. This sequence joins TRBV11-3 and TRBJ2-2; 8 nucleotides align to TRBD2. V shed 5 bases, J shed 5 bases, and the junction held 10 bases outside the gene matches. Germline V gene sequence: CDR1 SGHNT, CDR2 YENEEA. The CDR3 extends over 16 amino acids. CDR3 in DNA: TGTGCCAGCAGCCTCCGAAAGCGGGAGAGTACCGGGGAGCTGTTTTTT. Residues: CASSLRKRESTGELFF.

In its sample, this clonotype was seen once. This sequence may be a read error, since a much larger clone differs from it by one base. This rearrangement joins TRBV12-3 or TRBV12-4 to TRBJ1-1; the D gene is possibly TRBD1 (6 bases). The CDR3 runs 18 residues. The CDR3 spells CAGSREIGGVGVNTEAFF. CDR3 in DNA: TGTGCCGGCAGTCGCGAGATTGGGGGCGTGGGGGTGAACACTGAAGCTTTCTTT.

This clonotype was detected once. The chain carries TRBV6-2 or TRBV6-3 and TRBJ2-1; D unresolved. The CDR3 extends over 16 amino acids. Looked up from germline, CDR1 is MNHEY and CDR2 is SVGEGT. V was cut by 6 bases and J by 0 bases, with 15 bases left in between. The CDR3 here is CASSGPDFSSYNEQFF. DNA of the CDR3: TGTGCCAGCAGCGGACCTGACTTTAGCTCCTACAATGAGCAGTTCTTC.

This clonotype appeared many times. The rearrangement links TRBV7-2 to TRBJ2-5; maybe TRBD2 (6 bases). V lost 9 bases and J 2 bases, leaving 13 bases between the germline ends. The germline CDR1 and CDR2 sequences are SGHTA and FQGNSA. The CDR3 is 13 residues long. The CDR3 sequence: CARVMGGQETQYF. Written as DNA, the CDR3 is TGTGCCAGGGTAATGGGAGGACAAGAGACCCAGTACTTC.

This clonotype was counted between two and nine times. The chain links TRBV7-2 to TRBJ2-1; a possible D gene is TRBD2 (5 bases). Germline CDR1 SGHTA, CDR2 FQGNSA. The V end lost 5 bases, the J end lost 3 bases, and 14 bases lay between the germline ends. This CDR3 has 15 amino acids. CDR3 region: CASSRGNLVYNEQFF. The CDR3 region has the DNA TGTGCCAGCAGCCGGGGTAACCTAGTCTACAATGAGCAGTTCTTC.

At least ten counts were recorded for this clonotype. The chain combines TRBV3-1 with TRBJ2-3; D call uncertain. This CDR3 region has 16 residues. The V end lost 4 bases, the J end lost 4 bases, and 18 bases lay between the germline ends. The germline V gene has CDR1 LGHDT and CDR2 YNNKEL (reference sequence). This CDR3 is CASSPLVGSVADTQYF. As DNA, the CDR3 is TGTGCCAGCAGCCCACTGGTGGGATCAGTAGCAGATACGCAGTATTTT.

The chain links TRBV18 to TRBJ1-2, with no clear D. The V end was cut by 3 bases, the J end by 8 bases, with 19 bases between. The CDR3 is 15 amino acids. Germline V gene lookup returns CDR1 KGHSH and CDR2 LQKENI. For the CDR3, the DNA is TGTGCCAGCTCACCTCGTTCTGATCTAACCGGCGGCTACACCTTC. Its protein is CASSPRSDLTGGYTF.

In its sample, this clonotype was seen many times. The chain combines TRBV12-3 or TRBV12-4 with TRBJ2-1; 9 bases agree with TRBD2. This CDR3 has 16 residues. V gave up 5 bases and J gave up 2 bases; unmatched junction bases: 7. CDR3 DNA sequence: TGTGCCAGCAGTCCAATAGCGGGAGAAACCTACAATGAGCAGTTCTTC. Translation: CASSPIAGETYNEQFF.

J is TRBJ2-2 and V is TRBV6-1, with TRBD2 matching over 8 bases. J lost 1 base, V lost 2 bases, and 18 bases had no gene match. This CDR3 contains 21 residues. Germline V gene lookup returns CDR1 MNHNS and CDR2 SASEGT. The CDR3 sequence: CASSERFPGRGGVRNTGELFF. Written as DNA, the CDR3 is TGTGCCAGCAGTGAACGTTTTCCCGGGAGGGGGGGAGTAAGGAACACCGGGGAGCTGTTTTTT.

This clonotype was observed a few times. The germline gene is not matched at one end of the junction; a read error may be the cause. The CDR3 loop is CASSDRNYNERFF. For the CDR3, the DNA is TGTGCCAGCAGCGATCGGAACTACAATGAGCGGTTCTTC. V is TRBV7-2 and J is TRBJ2-1; no definite D call. This CDR3 has 13 residues. Germline V CDR1 and CDR2: SGHTA, FQGNSA.

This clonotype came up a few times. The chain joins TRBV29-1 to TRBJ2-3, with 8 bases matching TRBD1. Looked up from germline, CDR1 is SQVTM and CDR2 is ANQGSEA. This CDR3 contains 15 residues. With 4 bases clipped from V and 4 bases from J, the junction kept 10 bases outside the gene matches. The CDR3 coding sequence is TGCAGCGTTGCCTTTGGACAGGGTAAGGCAGATACGCAGTATTTT. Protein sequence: CSVAFGQGKADTQYF.

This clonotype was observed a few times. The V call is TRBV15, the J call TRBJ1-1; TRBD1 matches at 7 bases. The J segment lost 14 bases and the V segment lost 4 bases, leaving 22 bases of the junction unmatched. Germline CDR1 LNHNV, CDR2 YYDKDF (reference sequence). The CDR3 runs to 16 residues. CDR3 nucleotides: TGTGCCACCAGCACTCAATTCCTACCCGACAGGGAAAAGCTGTTCTTT. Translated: CATSTQFLPDREKLFF.

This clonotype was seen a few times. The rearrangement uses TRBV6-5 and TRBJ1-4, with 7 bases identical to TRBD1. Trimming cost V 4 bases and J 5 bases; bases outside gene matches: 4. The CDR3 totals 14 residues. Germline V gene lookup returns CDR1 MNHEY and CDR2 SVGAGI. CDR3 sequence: CASSSDRRNEKLFF. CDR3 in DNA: TGTGCCAGCAGTTCGGACAGGAGAAATGAAAAACTGTTTTTT.